What follows are 27 T cell receptor beta chains derived from one specimen sequenced in a study of CD8 T cells in Susac syndrome. RNA totalling roughly 0.45 to 1 ug underwent reverse transcription with random hexamers. TCRdb redid the calling of the immunoSEQ multiplex PCR reads with MiXCR, one entry per CDR3 protein. The sample has about 180,000 distinct CDR3 sequences; about 95% are singletons. The specimen sequenced was CD8+ T cells from PBMCs. The origin of the receptors is a human donor with multiple sclerosis.

This sequence joins TRBV13 and TRBJ1-2; no clear D. Germline lookup yields CDR1 PRHDT and CDR2 FYEKMQ (reference sequence). There are 15 residues in the CDR3. V was pared by 1 base and J by 4 bases, with 13 bases between. This CDR3 is CASSLALLPSYGYTF. The CDR3 coding sequence is TGTGCCAGCAGCTTAGCCCTCTTGCCCTCCTATGGCTACACCTTC. The whole variable domain, filled in from reference TRBV13 and TRBJ1-2, reads AAGVIQSPRHLIKEKRETATLKCYPIPRHDTVYWYQQGPGQDPQFLISFYEKMQSDKGSIPDRFSAQQFSDYHSELNMSSLELGDSALYFCASSLALLPSYGYTFGSGTRLTVV.

The chain couples TRBV12-3 or TRBV12-4 to TRBJ1-2, with 8 bases lining up with TRBD1. The V gene end was trimmed by 6 bases and the J gene end by 6 bases; junction bases not matched to a gene: 6. The CDR3 has 13 amino acids. CDR3 sequence (DNA): TGTGCCAGCAGCAACCCGGACAGGGATGGCTACACCTTC. This codes for CASSNPDRDGYTF.

The chain recombines TRBV6-6 with TRBJ2-5; TRBD1 matches 8 bases. This CDR3 has 14 residues. Unmatched junction bases numbered 10, after V lost 8 bases and J lost 5 bases. Germline CDR1 reads MNHNY; CDR2 reads SVGAGI (reference sequence). CDR3 nucleotides: TGTGCCAGCCTCCGACAGGGGATGGTGGAGACCCAGTACTTC. It specifies CASLRQGMVETQYF.

This clonotype was detected a few times. V is TRBV6-5 and J is TRBJ2-7, with D perhaps TRBD2 (6 bases). The CDR3 is 13 residues long. Trimming removed 2 bases at V and 2 bases at J, with 7 bases between. Germline assignment: CDR1 MNHEY and CDR2 SVGAGI. As DNA, the CDR3 is TGTGCCAGCAGTTACAGGGAGGCCTACGAGCAGTACTTC. Protein sequence: CASSYREAYEQYF.

CDR3 in DNA: TGTGCCAGCAGTTCCTCCGGGACTAGCAATGAGCAGTTCTTC. Encoded protein: CASSSSGTSNEQFF. V gene TRBV6-5 combines with J gene TRBJ2-1; 8 bases map to TRBD2. CDR1 is MNHEY and CDR2 is SVGAGI in the germline V gene. The length of the CDR3 is 14 residues. V shed 4 bases and J 6 bases; nucleotides not matched to a gene: 5.

J is TRBJ2-5 and V is TRBV5-4; 7 nucleotides match TRBD2. J lost 5 bases, V lost 0 bases, and 7 bases had no gene match. Germline V gives CDR1 SGHNT, CDR2 YYREEE (reference sequence). The length of the CDR3 is 15 residues. CDR3 nucleotide sequence: TGTGCCAGCAGCTTGGCCGGGGGGTACCGGGAGACCCAGTACTTC. It translates to CASSLAGGYRETQYF.

The V and J genes are TRBV7-9 and TRBJ2-7; D possibly uses TRBD1 or TRBD2 (5 bases each). The CDR3 contains 16 residues. The ends were cut back, 5 bases at V and 0 bases at J, with 17 bases in the middle. CDR1 SEHNR and CDR2 FQNEAQ come from the germline V gene (reference sequence). The CDR3 sequence is CASSGTTASSSYEQYF. The DNA for the CDR3 is TGTGCCAGCAGCGGGACCACTGCTTCAAGCTCCTACGAGCAGTACTTC.

The V gene is TRBV20-1, the J gene TRBJ2-1, with 7 bases identical to TRBD1. Germline CDR1 and CDR2: DFQATT and SNEGSKA (reference sequence). The junction had 5 bases not matched to a gene; V was cut back by 5 bases and J by 1 base. CDR3 length: 14 amino acids. The CDR3 region is CSAWTRGSYNEQFF. Here the CDR3 DNA reads TGCAGTGCTTGGACCAGGGGGTCCTACAATGAGCAGTTCTTC.

This chain uses TRBV11-1 with TRBJ2-5; 7 positions match TRBD1. This CDR3 region has 14 residues. V gave up 3 bases and J gave up 0 bases; unmatched junction bases: 1. Germline V lookup: CDR1 SGHAT, CDR2 FQDESV (reference sequence). This CDR3 reads CASSFGTDQETQYF. In DNA, the CDR3 is TGTGCCAGCAGCTTTGGGACAGACCAAGAGACCCAGTACTTC.

This chain joins TRBV27 and TRBJ2-5; no clear D. Trimming cost V 2 bases and J 2 bases, with 9 bases left between them. CDR3 length equals 14 residues. CDR1 is MNHEY and CDR2 is SMNVEV in the germline V gene (reference sequence). CDR3 region: CASSLVPNQETQYF. Here the CDR3 DNA reads TGTGCCAGCAGTTTAGTCCCGAATCAAGAGACCCAGTACTTC.

A note on this clonotype: Sequence at one end of the junction differs from germline and may be a read error. V is TRBV6-1 and J is TRBJ2-5, with TRBD2 identical over 11 bases. This CDR3 is 14 amino acids long. Per germline, CDR1 MNHNS and CDR2 SASEGT. The CDR3, as DNA: TGTGCCAGCAGCGCCAGACTAGCGGGGAATACTAGGCACTTC. Translating gives CASSARLAGNTRHF.

This clonotype was detected only a few times. The chain has TRBV5-4 and TRBJ2-7, with no clear D. Trimming took 0 bases from V and 4 from J, leaving 8 bases between them. CDR3 length: 13 amino acids. The V gene's germline CDR1 is SGHNT and CDR2 YYREEE (reference sequence). CDR3 DNA: TGTGCCAGCAGCTTGGAAAGTGGATACGAGCAGTACTTC. Amino acid sequence: CASSLESGYEQYF.

This rearrangement joins TRBV4-1 to TRBJ2-5, with 9 nucleotides matching TRBD1. There are 17 residues in the CDR3. Germline assignment: CDR1 MGHRA and CDR2 YSYEKL. Trimming took 0 bases from V and 1 from J; bases not matched to a gene: 6. In DNA form, the CDR3 reads TGCGCCAGCAGCCAAGATTGGGACAGGGAAATCCAAGAGACCCAGTACTTC. Translated: CASSQDWDREIQETQYF.

This sequence joins TRBV3-1 and TRBJ2-1; D ambiguous. The CDR3 contains 15 residues. The V gene's germline CDR1 is LGHDT and CDR2 YNNKEL (reference sequence). The germline V and J ends were trimmed by 2 bases and 5 bases, with 13 bases remaining between them. In DNA form, the CDR3 reads TGTGCCAGCAGCCAACCCGCCAGCCCCCACAATGAGCAGTTCTTC. Amino acid sequence: CASSQPASPHNEQFF.

The chain recombines TRBV29-1 with TRBJ2-1; D gene ambiguous. This CDR3 has 10 residues. Trimming took off 7 bases at V and 14 bases at J, with 15 bases between the two ends. Germline V gives CDR1 SQVTM, CDR2 ANQGSEA. The CDR3 protein is CSGARGSEFF. The CDR3 region has the DNA TGCAGCGGCGCCCGTGGGTCAGAGTTCTTC.

J is TRBJ2-3 and V is TRBV4-2, with D tentatively TRBD2 (6 bases). Looked up from germline, CDR1 is LGHNA and CDR2 is YNFKEQ. The V and J ends lost 1 base and 4 bases respectively, with 12 bases between them. CDR3 length: 15 residues. The CDR3 sequence is CASSQGGNAADTQYF. Here the CDR3 DNA reads TGTGCCAGCAGCCAAGGCGGGAACGCGGCAGATACGCAGTATTTT.

The chain joins TRBV7-9 to TRBJ2-7; the D is unclear. CDR1 SEHNR and CDR2 FQNEAQ come from the germline V gene (reference sequence). Trimming took off 2 bases at V and 3 bases at J, with 20 bases between the two ends. The CDR3 sequence is 17 residues long. Written as DNA, the CDR3 is TGTGCCAGCAGCTTACCCCGCGCGTCAACACATCTCTACGAGCAGTACTTC. It translates to CASSLPRASTHLYEQYF.

This chain connects TRBV2 to TRBJ2-7; 8 bases match TRBD1. The germline CDR1 and CDR2 sequences are SNHLY and FYNNEI. This CDR3 is built from 14 residues. V trimming: 11 bases; J trimming: 6 bases; junction bases outside the gene matches: 15. DNA for the CDR3: TGTGCCTACGGAGCAGATTCGGACAGGGCCGAGCAGTACTTC. Translation gives CAYGADSDRAEQYF.

This chain connects TRBV20-1 to TRBJ1-1; TRBD1 agrees at 9 bases. V shed 5 bases, J shed 7 bases, and the junction held 5 bases outside the gene matches. Looked up from germline, CDR1 is DFQATT and CDR2 is SNEGSKA (reference sequence). This CDR3 contains 12 residues. The CDR3 loop reads CSAVQGAREAFF. DNA for the CDR3: TGCAGTGCTGTACAGGGGGCACGTGAAGCTTTCTTT.

J is TRBJ2-3 and V is TRBV19; D is ambiguous. Germline CDR1 reads LNHDA; CDR2 reads SQIVND (reference sequence). This CDR3 has 13 residues. The V end lost 4 bases, the J end lost 5 bases, and 10 bases lay between the germline ends. CDR3 region: CASSTRLKDTQYF. The CDR3, as DNA: TGTGCCAGTAGTACGAGGCTTAAAGATACGCAGTATTTT.

On this clonotype itself: A read error may produce the germline difference seen at one junction end. The rearrangement uses TRBV6-5 and TRBJ1-2; D perhaps matches TRBD1 (6 bases). CDR3 length equals 13 residues. Germline CDR1 MNHEY, CDR2 SVGAGI. The DNA of the CDR3 is TGTGCCAGCAGAAACAGGGTTAACCATGGCTACACCTTC. Translated, it gives CASRNRVNHGYTF.

The rearrangement uses TRBV5-4 and TRBJ1-1; D not certain. Trimming removed 0 bases at V and 4 bases at J, with 10 bases between. Germline assignment: CDR1 SGHNT and CDR2 YYREEE (reference sequence). The CDR3 runs to 14 residues. CDR3 loop: CASSLAEPPTEAFF. CDR3 coding DNA: TGTGCCAGCAGCTTGGCAGAGCCTCCCACTGAAGCTTTCTTT.

The chain uses TRBV28 and TRBJ2-1; 10 bases are shared with TRBD2. Per the germline V gene, CDR1 is MDHEN and CDR2 is SYDVKM. V trimming: 5 bases; J trimming: 3 bases; junction bases outside the gene matches: 7. The CDR3 extends over 16 amino acids. CDR3 DNA sequence: TGTGCCAGCAGTATAGCTAGCGGGAGCTTCTACAATGAGCAGTTCTTC. Its translation: CASSIASGSFYNEQFF.

As concerns this clonotype: An end of the junction differs from the germline gene, which may be a read error. This chain joins TRBV7-7 and TRBJ1-2; D unclear. The germline CDR1 and CDR2 sequences are SSHAT and FNYEAQ (reference sequence). The CDR3 has 15 amino acids. The CDR3 DNA reads TGTGCTAGCAGCTCGCAAAACGTGGACCTCTATGGCTACACCTTC. Amino acid sequence: CASSSQNVDLYGYTF.

V and J are TRBV6-5 and TRBJ2-2, with D possibly being TRBD1 or TRBD2 (5 bases each). CDR1 and CDR2 from the germline V gene are MNHEY and SVGAGI. V was clipped by 5 bases and J by 6 bases, with 13 bases between them. The CDR3 runs 14 residues. In DNA, the CDR3 is TGTGCCAGCAGTGGGGTATTGGGGGCCGGGGAGCTGTTTTTT. Its translation: CASSGVLGAGELFF.

The V gene is TRBV27, the J gene TRBJ2-1; D may correspond to TRBD1 or TRBD2 (6 bases each). The length of the CDR3 is 14 residues. CDR1 is MNHEY, CDR2 SMNVEV, per germline (reference sequence). Trimming took 5 bases from V and 6 from J, leaving 14 bases between them. The CDR3 DNA sequence: TGTGCCAGCAGTACAGGGACTCGCGTCAATGAGCAGTTCTTC. Translation gives CASSTGTRVNEQFF.

The rearrangement uses TRBV14 and TRBJ1-1, with 8 positions matching TRBD1. Germline V gene sequence: CDR1 SGHDN, CDR2 FVKESK. V shed 4 bases and J 6 bases; nucleotides not matched to a gene: 7. This CDR3 has 14 residues. CDR3 sequence: CASSLGQGWAEAFF. As DNA, the CDR3 is TGTGCCAGCAGCCTAGGACAGGGATGGGCTGAAGCTTTCTTT.